The T cell receptor (beta chain) described here comes from a study of cytomegalovirus exposure and HLA in healthy donors. The germline CDR1 and CDR2 sequences are MNHEY and SMNVEV (reference sequence). This CDR3 region has 14 residues. Trimming pared 4 bases from V and 2 bases from J, leaving 9 bases between. Libraries were prepared by immunoSEQ multiplex PCR; TCRdb keeps only in-frame clonotypes and omits some of them. The sample yields about 160,000 clones, about nine tenths seen once. Sequenced: PBMCs. The origin of this receptor is a young woman in good health and CMV-seropositive. The chain uses TRBV27 and TRBJ2-1, with D unclear. The CDR3 region is CASSSFSTYNEQFF. For the CDR3, the DNA is TGTGCCAGCAGTTCCTTCAGTACCTACAATGAGCAGTTCTTC.